This T cell receptor (beta chain) was profiled in a study of PD-L1 blockade in urothelial cancer (dated 2017 in TCRdb). Study-level background: All patients started therapy around 2014 and received atezolizumab 1,200 mg intravenously every 3 weeks. Blood samples were analyzed at two time points: 3 weeks after treatment start (second dose) and 6 weeks after treatment start. A median of about 140,000 T cells and 85,000 or so unique TCRs was obtained from blood samples, and a median clonality of approximately 0.08 was observed. About 85% of the roughly 29 patients were identified as males with urothelial cancer of bladder origin, and a prior smoking history was reported by 18 of 29 patients. Pretreatment blood TCR-seq was available for about 27 patients, at least one posttreatment blood collection was obtained for about 25 patients, and tumor TCR-seq was available for about 25 patients. Some ten patients reached durable clinical benefit, while 20 or so patients did not. Pretreatment tumor samples, along with matched peripheral blood collected serially before and after atezolizumab treatment, underwent TCR sequencing. Durable clinical benefit meant progression-free survival longer than 6 months, and TCR features were also tested against progression-free and overall survival. Patients had an ECOG performance status of 0 or 1 and had received between 0 and 3 prior chemotherapy regimens. An exploratory multi-omic analysis was conducted of the somatic, immune and clinical correlates of response to PD-L1 blockade with atezolizumab in urothelial cancer. In the same patients, whole exome sequencing and RNA sequencing of pretreatment tumors were performed in addition to TCR sequencing. Here is what the overall study found, with its caveats: A pretreatment peripheral blood TCR clonality below the median was linked to improved progression-free and overall survival. Small sample size (n ≈ 29) and many exploratory analyses mean the results are intended to be hypothesis-generating. Greater expansion of tumor-associated TCR clones in peripheral blood 3 weeks after the start of treatment was observed in patients with durable benefit (n of about 20, p = 0.022).

This sample's time point label indicates: pretreatment peripheral blood. The cohort included 25 to 30 patients with locally advanced or metastatic urothelial carcinoma who were treated at Memorial Sloan Kettering on a trial protocol. Peripheral blood mononuclear cells were collected pretreatment and during treatment, with between 1 and 8 total time points obtained per patient. The Qiagen DNeasy Blood extraction kit was used to purify genomic DNA from total PBMCs and from tumor samples. PBMCs were collected pretreatment and during treatment and were isolated and stored as previously described. Synthetic TCR analog templates were spiked into each PCR so that absolute template abundance could be estimated from read counts. The immunoSEQ assay was used to amplify TCRbeta CDR3 regions from genomic DNA with bias-controlled V and J gene primers. Sequencing of rearranged TCRbeta segments was done at approximately 20X coverage. In the source study's methods: Sequencing errors were corrected by clustering, and CDR3s were annotated against IMGT so that V, D and J genes could be assigned. Downstream analyses used only productive TCRbeta rearrangements, leaving out any out-of-frame or stop-codon sequences. To compute clonality, Shannon entropy was normalized by the log of the number of unique productive sequences and then subtracted from one. Clones differing between time points or between blood and tumor were identified using Fisher's exact test with Benjamini-Hochberg correction, with an adjusted p below 0.01 applied as the threshold. Imported from immuneACCESS, the table was reduced by TCRdb to in-frame sequences with V and J called. These copies leave out some clones; in studies compared against another copy, an unresolved V gene accounts for under half, and the cause of the remainder is not known. Clonal size and the V and J genes are those of that table, whereas D and trimming came from the DNA. Counted in this sample were some 71,000 clones; around 88% of them appeared once. The ten largest clonotypes hold 15% of the sample.

Germline trimming amounts to 5 bases on V and 3 bases on J, with 9 as the count of junction bases outside the gene matches. For CDR1 and CDR2, the germline V gene (reference sequence) lists LNHDA and SQIVND. There are 17 amino acids in the CDR3, from cysteine to phenylalanine inclusive. The DNA shown is the 51-base CDR3, in frame from base 1. Worth noting for this clone: Its antigen has not been determined. Base qualities are not provided; no much larger clone lies one nucleotide away.

The sequencing here drew on PBMCs, taken around atezolizumab (anti-PD-L1) treatment. The sequence derives from a man in his sixties with urothelial cancer. The chain is assembled from TRBV19 and TRBJ2-3; 12 bases in the junction line up with TRBD2. The CDR3 sequence is CASSSRTSGATTDTQYF. The base sequence is TGTGCCAGTAGTTCCCGGACTAGCGGGGCTACTACAGATACGCAGTATTTT.